The clone carrying this T cell receptor (beta chain) occurred a few times. Its matching antigen is unknown. The data are from a study of OX40 agonist ivuxolimab in advanced cancers. Study as a whole: Enrollees could have had prior anti-PD-1, anti-PD-L1 or anti-CTLA-4 therapy, which about 40% had received.

Whole-study results and caveats: CD4+ T cells averaged fewer expanded clones than CD8+ T cells.

Some clones are missing from TCRdb's copy, which holds only in-frame ones; the method was immunoSEQ multiplex PCR. The repertoire includes almost 85,000 clones, about 86% of them detected once, and over 5% sits in the top ten. CDR1 and CDR2 (germline): KGHSH, LQKENI. There are 15 residues in the CDR3. The V gene end was trimmed by 4 bases and the J gene end by 1 base; junction bases not matched to a gene: 6. The receptor was derived from an adult with an advanced solid tumor such as melanoma, head and neck, liver or kidney cancer. J is TRBJ1-1 and V is TRBV18; 7 bases are shared with TRBD1. The specimen was CD4+ or CD8+ T cells sorted from blood, collected in a trial of the OX40 agonist ivuxolimab. CDR3 nucleotide sequence: TGTGCCAGCTCACTACGGGACAGCCGGAACACTGAAGCTTTCTTT. This translates into CASSLRDSRNTEAFF.